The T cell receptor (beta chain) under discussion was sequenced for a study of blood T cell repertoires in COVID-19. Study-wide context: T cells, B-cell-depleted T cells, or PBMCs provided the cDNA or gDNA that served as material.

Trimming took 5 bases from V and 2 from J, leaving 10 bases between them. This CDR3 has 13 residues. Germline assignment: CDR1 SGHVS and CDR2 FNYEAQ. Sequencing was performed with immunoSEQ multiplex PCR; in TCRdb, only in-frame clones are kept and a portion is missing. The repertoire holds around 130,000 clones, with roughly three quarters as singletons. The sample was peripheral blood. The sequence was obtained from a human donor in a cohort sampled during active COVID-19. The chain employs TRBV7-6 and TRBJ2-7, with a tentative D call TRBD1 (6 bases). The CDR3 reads CASSPGQPYEQYF. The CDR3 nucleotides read TGTGCCAGCAGCCCTGGACAGCCCTACGAGCAGTACTTC.